The 22 T cell receptor beta chains given below trace back to one sample, sequenced in a study of Graves' ophthalmopathy and Graves' hyperthyroidism. The sequenced template was RNA, covering the TCR beta CDR3 region. Scientists carried out first-round RT-PCR using HTBI primers and then a second-round multiplex PCR. TCRdb used MiXCR to reprocess the multiplex PCR reads, holding one entry per CDR3 protein. Of 350,000 to 400,000 distinct CDR3 sequences detected, around 18% appear once; the ten largest clones hold roughly 1.5%. The source material was peripheral blood. The receptors were sampled from a woman under 30 with Graves' ophthalmopathy.

This clonotype was picked up many times. This chain connects TRBV6-5 to TRBJ1-3; a possible D gene is TRBD1 (6 bases). This CDR3 region has 14 residues. CDR1 MNHEY and CDR2 SVGAGI come from the germline V gene. V was cut by 5 bases and J by 0 bases, with 8 bases left in between. CDR3 sequence reads: CASSRDISGNTIYF. The CDR3 coding sequence is TGTGCCAGCAGTCGGGACATCTCTGGAAACACCATATATTTT.

This clonotype showed up many times. The CDR3 protein is CASSYSRQSRAGANVLTF. The CDR3 DNA reads as TGTGCCAGCAGTTACTCCCGACAAAGCAGGGCTGGGGCCAACGTCCTGACTTTC. V is TRBV6-2 or TRBV6-3 and J is TRBJ2-6, with TRBD1 as a possible D gene (5 bases). V shed 0 bases and J shed 2 bases, with 14 bases lying between them. CDR3 length: 18 residues. Per the germline V gene, CDR1 is MNHEY and CDR2 is SVGEGT.

This clonotype was counted many times. The rearrangement links TRBV27 to TRBJ2-7, with a tentative D call TRBD2 (6 bases). Germline V lookup: CDR1 MNHEY, CDR2 SMNVEV (reference sequence). The CDR3 is 14 residues long. Trimming took 8 bases from V and 2 from J, leaving 16 bases between them. The CDR3 coding sequence is TGTGCCAGCCAGGAGGCGGGGCCAACCTACGAGCAGTACTTC. Translated: CASQEAGPTYEQYF.

This clonotype was seen repeatedly, ten times or more. V gene TRBV6-1 combines with J gene TRBJ1-5; no clear D gene. The germline V gene encodes CDR1 MNHNS and CDR2 SASEGT. The CDR3 runs to 16 residues. V dropped 2 bases and J dropped 7 bases, with 18 bases sitting between them. CDR3 sequence: CASSEIPPLPGQPQHF. The CDR3 region has the DNA TGTGCCAGCAGTGAAATTCCACCCCTACCTGGACAGCCCCAGCATTTT.

This clonotype was seen repeatedly, ten times or more. The J gene is TRBJ1-2, the V gene TRBV7-2, with a tentative D call TRBD1 (5 bases). CDR1 is SGHTA, CDR2 FQGNSA, per germline. V was shortened by 5 bases and J by 5 bases, with 15 bases between the two germline ends. The CDR3 totals 14 residues. CDR3 loop: CASSGTRVRYGYTF. Written as DNA, the CDR3 is TGTGCCAGCAGCGGGACTCGGGTTCGGTATGGCTACACCTTC.

The chain couples TRBV5-5 to TRBJ2-6; D is perhaps TRBD2 (5 bases). CDR1 and CDR2 from the germline V gene are SGHKS and YYEKEE (reference sequence). The CDR3 loop spans 15 amino acids. V was shortened by 0 bases and J by 2 bases, with 6 bases between the two germline ends. The CDR3: CASSLAGTGANVLTF. CDR3 nucleotides: TGTGCCAGCAGCTTGGCGGGGACTGGGGCCAACGTCCTGACTTTC. Filled out from reference TRBV5-5 and TRBJ2-6, the complete variable domain reads DAGVTQSPTHLIKTRGQQVTLRCSPISGHKSVSWYQQVLGQGPQFIFQYYEKEERGRGNFPDRFSARQFPNYSSELNVNALLLGDSALYLCASSLAGTGANVLTFGAGSRLTVL.

This clonotype showed up just a few times. V gene TRBV30 combines with J gene TRBJ2-5; 8 nucleotides align to TRBD1. The ends lost 2 bases at V and 6 bases at J; junction bases unmatched: 11. The germline V gene encodes CDR1 GTSNPN and CDR2 SVGIG (reference sequence). The CDR3 consists of 15 residues. The CDR3 region has the DNA TGTGCCTGGAGTCATGGCAGGGGGCTGAGTAAGACCCAGTACTTC. Translating it yields CAWSHGRGLSKTQYF.

This clonotype was observed many times. The J gene is TRBJ2-7, the V gene TRBV30; 8 nucleotides agree with TRBD1. This CDR3 has 13 amino acids. The J segment lost 6 bases and the V segment lost 1 base, leaving 5 bases of the junction unmatched. CDR1 is GTSNPN, CDR2 SVGIG, per germline (reference sequence). DNA of the CDR3: TGTGCCTGGAGTGGACAGGGGTGGCTCGAGCAGTACTTC. As protein: CAWSGQGWLEQYF.

The table lists this clonotype with many counts. The V and J genes are TRBV6-1 and TRBJ1-3; D not resolved. V shed 6 bases and J shed 0 bases, with 15 bases lying between them. This CDR3 region has 16 residues. The germline gives CDR1 MNHNS, CDR2 SASEGT. Here the CDR3 reads CASSTRRPNSGNTIYF. The CDR3 DNA follows: TGTGCCAGCAGCACGAGGCGGCCGAACTCTGGAAACACCATATATTTT.

This rearrangement joins TRBV9 to TRBJ2-2; TRBD1 is a possible D gene (6 bases). Germline-derived CDR1 and CDR2 are SGDLS and YYNGEE. There are 15 residues in the CDR3. V was shortened by 1 base and J by 2 bases, with 9 bases between the two germline ends. CDR3 bases: TGTGCCAGCAGCGTAACCAGGGGAAACACCGGGGAGCTGTTTTTT. Its protein product is CASSVTRGNTGELFF.

This clonotype was recorded many times. The genes are TRBV30 and TRBJ2-5; TRBD1 might be the D (6 bases). This CDR3 is built from 13 residues. Germline CDR1 and CDR2: GTSNPN and SVGIG (reference sequence). Trimming shortened V by 4 bases and J by 5 bases, and 14 bases separated the two germline ends. CDR3 amino acids: CAWIPGQRETQYF. The CDR3 DNA reads as TGTGCCTGGATTCCTGGACAGAGGGAGACCCAGTACTTC.

This clonotype has ten or more counts. The V gene is TRBV28, the J gene TRBJ1-5, with TRBD1 as a possible D gene (6 bases). Germline lookup yields CDR1 MDHEN and CDR2 SYDVKM. Trimming took off 4 bases at V and 4 bases at J, with 8 bases between the two ends. The CDR3 has 13 amino acids. The CDR3 region is CASSWDKNQPQHF. Here the CDR3 DNA reads TGTGCCAGCAGTTGGGACAAAAATCAGCCCCAGCATTTT.

The rearrangement uses TRBV6-2 or TRBV6-3 and TRBJ1-5, with 7 bases matching TRBD1. Germline V lookup: CDR1 MNHEY, CDR2 SVGEGT. Unmatched junction bases numbered 19, after V lost 6 bases and J lost 5 bases. The CDR3 is made up of 18 amino acids. CDR3 residues: CASSFTKRTGRGYQPQHF. DNA for the CDR3: TGTGCCAGCAGCTTTACCAAGAGGACAGGACGGGGTTATCAGCCCCAGCATTTT.

This clonotype showed up many times. The genes are TRBV12-3 or TRBV12-4 and TRBJ2-5; 11 bases map to TRBD1. The CDR3 is 16 residues long. V lost 5 bases to trimming and J lost 3 bases; unmatched junction nucleotides: 8. CDR3 protein: CASSDRDRGMKETQYF. CDR3 sequence (DNA): TGTGCCAGCAGTGACCGGGACAGGGGGATGAAAGAGACCCAGTACTTC.

This clonotype was detected many times. The rearrangement joins TRBV7-8 to TRBJ1-2; tentative D call: TRBD1 (5 bases). This CDR3 is 13 amino acids long. Trimming stripped 5 bases from V and 8 bases from J, with 15 bases between. Per the germline V gene, CDR1 is SGHVS and CDR2 is FQNEAQ. DNA for the CDR3: TGTGCCAGCAGCCCAGCCCAGGGTTGGGGCTACACCTTC. Protein: CASSPAQGWGYTF.

Many counts were recorded for this clonotype. The chain has TRBV19 and TRBJ2-7; 8 bases map to TRBD1. CDR1 and CDR2 from the germline V gene are LNHDA and SQIVND (reference sequence). Germline trimming cut 5 bases from V and 5 bases from J; bases unmatched to any gene: 8. The CDR3 extends over 14 amino acids. The CDR3: CASSRGRGLDEQYF. In nucleotides, the CDR3 is TGTGCCAGTAGTCGGGGCAGGGGGCTAGACGAGCAGTACTTC.

This clonotype was seen ten or more times. The rearrangement uses TRBV25-1 and TRBJ1-1; 11 bases line up with TRBD1. Per the germline V gene, CDR1 is MGHDK and CDR2 is SYGVNS. J gave up 7 bases and V 5 bases, and 6 bases lay outside the gene matches. The CDR3 has 14 amino acids. For the CDR3, the DNA is TGTGCCAGCAGTTGGACAGGGGGCGCGTATGAAGCTTTCTTT. This encodes CASSWTGGAYEAFF.

The rearrangement joins TRBV28 to TRBJ1-2, with D possibly being TRBD1 (5 bases). This CDR3 spans 12 amino acids. V was trimmed by 3 bases and J by 8 bases, leaving 10 bases between them. The V gene's germline CDR1 is MDHEN and CDR2 SYDVKM. This CDR3 is CASSFGREGYTF. CDR3 sequence (DNA): TGTGCCAGCAGTTTCGGCAGGGAGGGCTACACCTTC.

There are many counts of this clonotype. The chain links TRBV28 to TRBJ1-2, with D hard to call. The CDR3 extends over 14 amino acids. The germline gives CDR1 MDHEN, CDR2 SYDVKM. Trimming cost V 5 bases and J 3 bases, with 13 bases left between them. The CDR3 loop reads CASSNWQSDYGYTF. The CDR3 DNA sequence: TGTGCCAGCAGTAATTGGCAGTCAGACTATGGCTACACCTTC.

This clonotype was detected many times. The chain recombines TRBV6-5 with TRBJ2-5; D remains ambiguous. Germline V gives CDR1 MNHEY, CDR2 SVGAGI. The ends were cut back, 4 bases at V and 1 base at J, with 10 bases in the middle. This CDR3 has 14 amino acids. CDR3 nucleotides: TGTGCCAGCAGTTCTCGACAAGGCCAAGAGACCCAGTACTTC. Protein product: CASSSRQGQETQYF.

The CDR3 spells CATRTSGRSVGELFF. For the CDR3, the DNA is TGTGCCACTAGGACTAGCGGGAGATCGGTCGGGGAGCTGTTTTTT. This chain links TRBV27 with TRBJ2-2, with TRBD2 matching over 13 bases. The ends lost 10 bases at V and 7 bases at J; junction bases unmatched: 9. The CDR3 has 15 residues. Germline lookup yields CDR1 MNHEY and CDR2 SMNVEV (reference sequence).

This clonotype has a count of ten or more. The chain joins TRBV10-1 to TRBJ2-3, with D perhaps given as TRBD1 or TRBD2 (5 bases each). The V end was cut by 6 bases, the J end by 6 bases, with 13 bases between. Germline assignment: CDR1 WNHNN and CDR2 SYGVQD (reference sequence). The CDR3 runs to 13 residues. In nucleotides, the CDR3 is TGCGCCAGCAGCCGACAGAGAGGGGATACGCAGTATTTT. This sequence encodes CASSRQRGDTQYF.